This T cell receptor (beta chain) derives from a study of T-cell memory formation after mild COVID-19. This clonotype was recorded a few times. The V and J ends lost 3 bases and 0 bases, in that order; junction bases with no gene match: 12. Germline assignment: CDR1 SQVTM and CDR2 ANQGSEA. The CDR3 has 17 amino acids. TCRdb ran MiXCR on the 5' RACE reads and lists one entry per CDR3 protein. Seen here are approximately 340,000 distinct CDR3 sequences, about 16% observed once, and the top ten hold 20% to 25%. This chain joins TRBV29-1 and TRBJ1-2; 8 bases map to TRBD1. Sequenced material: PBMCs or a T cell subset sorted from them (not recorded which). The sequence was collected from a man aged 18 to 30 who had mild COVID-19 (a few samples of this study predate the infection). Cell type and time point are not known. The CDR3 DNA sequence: TGCAGCGTTGATGACAGGGGACCGGTATTTACTAACTATGGCTACACCTTC. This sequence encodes CSVDDRGPVFTNYGYTF.